Presented here are 21 T cell receptor beta chains from one specimen sequenced in a study of blood T cell repertoires in COVID-19. Assay: immunoSEQ multiplex PCR; the TCRdb copy retains only in-frame clones and omits some. Of fewer than 150,000 clones listed, 70% to 85% are singletons. The specimen sequenced was peripheral blood. The receptors were sampled from a human donor with acute or convalescent COVID-19. The donor label of this sample is uncertain.

This clone appeared a few times. The CDR3 DNA follows: TGTGCCAGCAGCCCCATACAGGGGAACACTGAAGCTTTCTTT. Amino acid sequence: CASSPIQGNTEAFF. This chain joins TRBV7-9 and TRBJ1-1, with D perhaps matching TRBD1 (6 bases). V dropped 5 bases and J dropped 1 base, with 11 bases sitting between them. Germline CDR1 SEHNR, CDR2 FQNEAQ (reference sequence). This CDR3 region has 14 residues.

The rearrangement uses TRBV19 and TRBJ2-2; 8 bases agree with TRBD1. The junction had 3 bases not matched to a gene; V was cut back by 6 bases and J by 3 bases. Germline CDR1 reads LNHDA; CDR2 reads SQIVND (reference sequence). This CDR3 region has 14 residues. The CDR3 spells CASRDRVDTGELFF. The CDR3 coding sequence is TGTGCCAGTAGGGACAGGGTGGACACCGGGGAGCTGTTTTTT. Variable domain in full (rest from reference TRBV19 and TRBJ2-2): DGGITQSPKYLFRKEGQNVTLSCEQNLNHDAMYWYRQDPGQGLRLIYYSQIVNDFQKGDIAEGYSVSREKKESFPLTVTSAQKNPTAFYLCASRDRVDTGELFFGEGSRLTVL.

The gene calls are TRBV6-6 and TRBJ1-6; 7 positions agree with TRBD1. The CDR3 length is 15 residues. CDR1 is MNHNY and CDR2 is SVGAGI in the germline V gene (reference sequence). With V trimmed by 6 bases and J by 7 bases, 9 bases remained unmatched. CDR3 nucleotide sequence: TGTGCCAGCAGGCGGATAGGGACAGTAAATTCACCCCTCCACTTT. Its protein is CASRRIGTVNSPLHF.

This chain connects TRBV28 to TRBJ2-7; D is possibly TRBD1 (6 bases). From germline, CDR1 is MDHEN and CDR2 SYDVKM. V lost 5 bases and J lost 2, with 19 bases in between. This CDR3 is 16 amino acids long. The CDR3 reads CASSLNRDTLTYEQYF. The CDR3 region has the DNA TGTGCCAGCAGTCTGAACCGGGACACACTAACCTACGAGCAGTACTTC.

The chain couples TRBV10-2 to TRBJ1-3; 7 positions match TRBD1. Germline CDR1 and CDR2: WSHSY and SAAADI. After removal of 7 bases from V and 4 bases from J, the junction contained 7 bases not matched to a gene. The CDR3 is 14 residues long. CDR3 protein: CASNDRASGNTIYF. The CDR3 region has the DNA TGCGCCAGCAATGACAGGGCTTCAGGAAACACCATATATTTT.

The rearrangement links TRBV2 to TRBJ2-2; possible D gene TRBD2, 5 bases. This CDR3 spans 14 amino acids. Germline CDR1 is SNHLY and CDR2 is FYNNEI. The V and J ends lost 7 bases and 0 bases respectively, with 9 bases between them. The CDR3 loop reads CASKELANTGELFF. The CDR3, as DNA: TGTGCCAGCAAGGAACTAGCGAACACCGGGGAGCTGTTTTTT.

The chain combines TRBV7-8 with TRBJ2-3; maybe TRBD2 (6 bases). The germline V gene has CDR1 SGHVS and CDR2 FQNEAQ. This CDR3 has 16 residues. Trimming removed 3 bases from V and 0 bases from J, with 13 bases in between. The CDR3 region is CASSFSRGASTDTQYF. The CDR3, as DNA: TGTGCCAGCAGCTTTTCGCGGGGTGCTAGCACAGATACGCAGTATTTT.

This clone was observed many times. The rearrangement links TRBV2 to TRBJ2-7, with 7 bases that match TRBD1. The CDR3 spans 14 residues. V lost 7 bases to trimming and J lost 3 bases; unmatched junction nucleotides: 9. The germline V gene encodes CDR1 SNHLY and CDR2 FYNNEI. CDR3 coding DNA: TGTGCCAGCAAAGTTAGACAGGGCGGCTACGAGCAGTACGTC. It codes for CASKVRQGGYEQYV.

The V gene is TRBV18, the J gene TRBJ1-2, with 7 bases aligning to TRBD1. The germline V gene has CDR1 KGHSH and CDR2 LQKENI. V dropped 6 bases and J dropped 0; count of bases not matched to a gene: 7. CDR3 length equals 15 residues. CDR3 DNA sequence: TGTGCCAGCTCTCCTGACAGGGCCACTAACTATGGCTACACCTTC. This gives the protein CASSPDRATNYGYTF.

This clone was observed a single time. The V gene is TRBV6-5, the J gene TRBJ1-1; 7 bases are a match to TRBD1. The J segment lost 5 bases and the V segment lost 5 bases, leaving 8 bases of the junction unmatched. Germline lookup yields CDR1 MNHEY and CDR2 SVGAGI. The CDR3 sequence is 14 residues long. CDR3 residues: CASSRGRGGTEAFF. As DNA, the CDR3 is TGTGCCAGCAGTAGGGGGCGTGGTGGGACTGAAGCTTTCTTT.

The rearrangement uses TRBV30 and TRBJ2-1; 7 bases are shared with TRBD2. The germline V gene encodes CDR1 GTSNPN and CDR2 SVGIG (reference sequence). This CDR3 is 13 amino acids long. The V and J ends lost 2 bases and 10 bases, in that order; junction bases with no gene match: 8. CDR3 nucleotide sequence: TGTGCCTGGAGTCTGGGAGGGGCCGGCGAGCAGTTCTTC. Translation gives CAWSLGGAGEQFF.

This clone has a handful of counts. The chain uses TRBV10-2 and TRBJ1-6; D gene unclear. The germline V gene encodes CDR1 WSHSY and CDR2 SAAADI. The CDR3 contains 15 residues. V was shortened by 1 base and J by 14 bases, with 18 bases between the two germline ends. The CDR3 DNA reads as TGCGCCAGCAGTGAGTATGGAGTAAGCGGGCAGGCCCTCCACTTT. Its protein is CASSEYGVSGQALHF.

The CDR3 sequence: CASVRTGGAEETQYF. For the CDR3, the DNA is TGTGCCAGCGTCCGAACGGGGGGAGCTGAAGAGACCCAGTACTTC. This chain connects TRBV7-2 to TRBJ2-5; TRBD2 aligns across 7 bases. V lost 8 bases and J lost 3; bases outside the gene matches: 12. This CDR3 is built from 15 residues. Germline V gives CDR1 SGHTA, CDR2 FQGNSA.

The chain recombines TRBV2 with TRBJ2-6; the D gene is possibly TRBD1 (7 bases). Trimming cost V 8 bases and J 2 bases, with 13 bases left between them. This CDR3 region has 15 residues. CDR1 and CDR2 (germline): SNHLY, FYNNEI. The CDR3 here is CASGGTVAGANVLTF. CDR3 DNA: TGTGCCAGCGGAGGGACAGTTGCTGGGGCCAACGTCCTGACTTTC.

The chain links TRBV2 to TRBJ1-5; D unresolved. V was shortened by 1 base and J by 3 bases, with 10 bases between the two germline ends. CDR1 and CDR2 from the germline V gene are SNHLY and FYNNEI. This CDR3 is built from 15 residues. The CDR3 loop is CASSEEFVFNQPQHF. CDR3 sequence (DNA): TGTGCCAGCAGTGAAGAATTTGTATTCAATCAGCCCCAGCATTTT.

This clone was seen a handful of times. The rearrangement uses TRBV18 and TRBJ2-7; weak D call: TRBD1 (5 bases). Trimming left V 1 base short and J 3 bases short, with 7 bases between. The CDR3 consists of 13 residues. The germline V gene encodes CDR1 KGHSH and CDR2 LQKENI. CDR3 loop: CASSPRGDYEQYF. The CDR3 DNA is TGTGCCAGCTCACCACGGGGCGACTACGAGCAGTACTTC.

The V call is TRBV4-2, the J call TRBJ2-3, with TRBD2 matching 9 bases. There are 16 residues in the CDR3. J gave up 5 bases and V 0 bases, and 6 bases lay outside the gene matches. Germline V gene sequence: CDR1 LGHNA, CDR2 YNFKEQ. The CDR3 region has the DNA TGTGCCAGCAGCCAAGAGCGGGCGGGGGGGCGAGATACGCAGTATTTT. Amino acids: CASSQERAGGRDTQYF.

This clone was recorded a few times. The genes are TRBV15 and TRBJ1-3; D is unclear. V gave up 1 base and J gave up 4 bases, with 20 bases separating them. In germline, CDR1 is LNHNV, CDR2 YYDKDF (reference sequence). This CDR3 contains 18 residues. The chain's CDR3 is CATSRARGGENLGNTIYF. The CDR3 DNA is TGTGCCACCAGCAGAGCCCGAGGAGGAGAAAACTTAGGAAACACCATATATTTT.

This chain links TRBV2 with TRBJ1-1; D is perhaps TRBD1 (6 bases). Trimming removed 3 bases from V and 10 bases from J, with 18 bases in between. The germline V gene encodes CDR1 SNHLY and CDR2 FYNNEI. The CDR3 is 14 amino acids. The CDR3 DNA reads as TGTGCCAGCAGTGAGGACAGAGGACGATATGGAGCTTTCTTT. It is translated as CASSEDRGRYGAFF.

The chain combines TRBV24-1 with TRBJ2-5, with 8 nucleotides matching TRBD2. The ends lost 9 bases at V and 5 bases at J; junction bases unmatched: 7. From germline, CDR1 is KGHDR and CDR2 SFDVKD. The CDR3 is 13 amino acids. The CDR3, as DNA: TGTGCCACCCAGCGGGGGCGGGGGGAGACCCAGTACTTC. It codes for CATQRGRGETQYF.

This clone has a handful of counts. The CDR3: CASRPSGGQETQYF. CDR3 coding DNA: TGTGCCAGCAGGCCTAGCGGGGGGCAAGAGACCCAGTACTTC. The chain joins TRBV6-5 to TRBJ2-5, with TRBD2 matching 11 bases. V lost 6 bases, J lost 2 bases, and 2 bases stayed unmatched. This CDR3 has 14 residues. The germline CDR1 and CDR2 sequences are MNHEY and SVGAGI.